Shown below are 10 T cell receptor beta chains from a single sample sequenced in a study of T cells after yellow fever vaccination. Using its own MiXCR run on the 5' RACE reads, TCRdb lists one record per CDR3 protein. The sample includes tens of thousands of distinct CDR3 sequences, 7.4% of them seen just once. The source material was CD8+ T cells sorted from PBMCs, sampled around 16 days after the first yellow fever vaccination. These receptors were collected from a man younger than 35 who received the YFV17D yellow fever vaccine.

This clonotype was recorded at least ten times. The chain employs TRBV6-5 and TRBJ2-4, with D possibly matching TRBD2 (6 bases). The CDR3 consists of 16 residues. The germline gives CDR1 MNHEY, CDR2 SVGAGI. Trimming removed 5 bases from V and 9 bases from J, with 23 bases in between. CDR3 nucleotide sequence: TGTGCCAGCAGTCCCGGAGGGCAGGGCCGTGGTGTCATTCAGTACTTC. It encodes CASSPGGQGRGVIQYF.

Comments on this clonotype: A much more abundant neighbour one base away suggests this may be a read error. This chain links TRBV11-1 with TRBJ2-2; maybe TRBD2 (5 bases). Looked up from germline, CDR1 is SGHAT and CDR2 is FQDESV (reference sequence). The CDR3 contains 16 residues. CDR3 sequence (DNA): TGTGTCAGCAGCCCGCCGGGGTTATTGAACACCGGGGAGCTGTTTTTT. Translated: CVSSPPGLLNTGELFF.

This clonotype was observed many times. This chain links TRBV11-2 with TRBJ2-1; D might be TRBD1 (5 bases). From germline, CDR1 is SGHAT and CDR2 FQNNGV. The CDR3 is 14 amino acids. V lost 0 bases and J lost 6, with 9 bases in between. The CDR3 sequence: CASSLDMTVNEQFF. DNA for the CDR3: TGTGCCAGCAGCTTAGATATGACAGTCAATGAGCAGTTCTTC.

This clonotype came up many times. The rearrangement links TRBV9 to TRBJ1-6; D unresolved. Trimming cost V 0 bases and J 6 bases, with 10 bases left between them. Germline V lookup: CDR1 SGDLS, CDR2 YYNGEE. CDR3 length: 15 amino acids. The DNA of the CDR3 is TGTGCCAGCAGCGTAGGGGGTAGTAGTAATTCACCCCTCCACTTT. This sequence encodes CASSVGGSSNSPLHF.

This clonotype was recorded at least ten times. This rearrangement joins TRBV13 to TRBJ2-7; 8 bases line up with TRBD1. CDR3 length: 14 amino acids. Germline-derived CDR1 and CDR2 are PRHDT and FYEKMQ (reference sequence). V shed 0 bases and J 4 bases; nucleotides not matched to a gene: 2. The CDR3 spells CASSLGTGAYEQYV. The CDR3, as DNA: TGTGCCAGCAGCTTAGGGACAGGGGCTTACGAGCAGTACGTC.

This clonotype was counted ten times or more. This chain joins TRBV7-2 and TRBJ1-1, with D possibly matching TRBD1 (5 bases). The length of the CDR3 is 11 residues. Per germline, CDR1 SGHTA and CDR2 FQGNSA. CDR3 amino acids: CDPGPGTEAFF. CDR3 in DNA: TGTGACCCGGGACCTGGCACTGAAGCTTTCTTT.

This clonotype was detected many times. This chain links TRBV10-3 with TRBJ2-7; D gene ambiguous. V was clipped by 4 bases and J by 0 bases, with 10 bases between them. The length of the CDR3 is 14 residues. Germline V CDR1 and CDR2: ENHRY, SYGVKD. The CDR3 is CAISGAGFSYEQYF. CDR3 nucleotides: TGTGCCATCAGTGGGGCAGGATTCTCCTACGAGCAGTACTTC.

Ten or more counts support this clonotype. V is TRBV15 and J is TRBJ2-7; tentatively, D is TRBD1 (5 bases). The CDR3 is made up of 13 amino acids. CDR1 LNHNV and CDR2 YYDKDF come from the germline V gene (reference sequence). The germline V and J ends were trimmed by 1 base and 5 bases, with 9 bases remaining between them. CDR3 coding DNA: TGTGCCACCAGCAGAGCTCCAGGGCACGAGCAGTACTTC. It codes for CATSRAPGHEQYF.

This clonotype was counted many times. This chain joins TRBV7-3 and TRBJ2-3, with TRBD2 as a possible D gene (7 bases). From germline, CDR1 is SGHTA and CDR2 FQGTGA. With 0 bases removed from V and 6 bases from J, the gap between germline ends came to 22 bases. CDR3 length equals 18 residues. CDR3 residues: CASSLTPTASGGPDTQYF. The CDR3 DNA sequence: TGTGCCAGCAGCTTAACTCCCACGGCCTCGGGGGGCCCCGATACGCAGTATTTT.

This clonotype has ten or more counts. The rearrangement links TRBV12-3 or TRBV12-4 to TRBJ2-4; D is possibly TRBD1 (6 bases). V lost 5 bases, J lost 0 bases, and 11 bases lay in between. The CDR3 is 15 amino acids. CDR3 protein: CASSDRLLAKNIQYF. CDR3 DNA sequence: TGTGCCAGCAGTGACAGGTTACTAGCCAAAAACATTCAGTACTTC.